This TCR beta chain is from a study of CD8+ T cells in alopecia areata. The sequencing template was cDNA reverse transcribed from extracted RNA. Assay used: immunoSEQ multiplex PCR; TCRdb lists only in-frame clones, some missing. The sample carries about 200,000 clones, approximately 52% recorded once. This clone was detected a few times. Deletions cut 7 bases from V and 8 bases from J, with 12 bases between. The CDR3 contains 11 residues. The germline CDR1 and CDR2 sequences are SQVTM and ANQGSEA. The gene calls are TRBV29-1 and TRBJ2-1; D ambiguous. The receptor was derived from a human donor with alopecia areata. The material was CD4+ T cells sorted from blood, obtained at week 0. In DNA, the CDR3 is TGCAGCGCCTTCCGAGTGGATGAGCAGTTCTTC. Its protein product is CSAFRVDEQFF.